This TCR beta chain was captured in a study of early T cells in non-severe SARS-CoV-2 infection (dated by TCRdb to the early 2020s). At the level of the whole study: Because TCR sequencing relied on bulk RNA taken from unsorted whole blood, pairing of alpha and beta chains was not possible.

This clonotype was counted at least ten times. This receptor's antigen is unknown. Base-call qualities are not available, and no considerably larger clone is one nucleotide away. Library prep was done by 5' RACE. The instrument given in TCRdb is NextSeq 500. Unique molecular identifiers were attached to individual cDNA molecules in the TCR library protocol so that sequencing error and PCR bias could be corrected. Both TCR alpha and beta chains were sequenced, and tight co-correlation was observed between alpha and beta sequence abundances in each sample. Concerning the study's data processing: Decombinator V4 was used to perform V gene, J gene and CDR3 annotation of TCR sequences. Expanded TCRs were defined as changing significantly between any two time points under a Poisson model with p below 0.0001. TCR abundances were normalised to the total number of TCRs sequenced per sample and expressed as counts per million. TRAV1-2 paired with TRAJ12, TRAJ20 or TRAJ33 defined MAIT TCRs, while TRAV10 paired with TRAJ18 defined iNKT TCRs. VDJdb, accessed 1 November 2021, was searched for CMV, EBV and SARS-CoV-2 annotated TCRs, with TCRs annotated for multiple antigens excluded. TCRdb reprocessed the public reads (quality trimming at Q25 with fastp, clone calling with MiXCR) and kept in-frame beta chains. Each entry merges the rows of one CDR3 protein and shows their most common DNA and genes. The authors' filters were not applied to this entry. This sample holds about 69,000 distinct CDR3 sequences; over 9.5% were observed only once. The leading ten clones occupy 5.7% of the sample.

The study was a case-control design nested within a healthcare worker cohort in London, UK, with weekly nasopharyngeal swab PCR tests and blood sampling. Healthcare workers were enrolled in the week of the UK lockdown, from 23 to 31 March 2020, and were followed every week for up to roughly 15 weeks. The full study reports these points: VDJdb matching was skewed toward anti-spike CD8 responses and likely underestimated virus-specific expansions by missing private and CD4 specificities.

From cysteine to phenylalanine, the CDR3 is 16 amino acids long. Only the CDR3 region is kept as DNA, spanning 48 bases read in frame from base 1. In the germline V gene (reference sequence), CDR1 corresponds to GTSNPN and CDR2 to SVGIG. The V end loses 0 bases and the J end loses 2 bases, and a stretch of 16 bases separates them. The sequencing used whole blood, collected at baseline. The sequence was collected from an adult who was a healthcare worker with PCR-confirmed SARS-CoV-2 infection or an uninfected control (not recorded which). The rearranged chain carries TRBV30 and TRBJ1-2; perhaps TRBD1 is the D gene, with 5 bases matching. The CDR3 protein: CAWSVRSGGGNYGYTF. The nucleotide sequence reads as follows: TGTGCCTGGAGTGTAAGGTCAGGTGGGGGAAACTATGGCTACACCTTC.